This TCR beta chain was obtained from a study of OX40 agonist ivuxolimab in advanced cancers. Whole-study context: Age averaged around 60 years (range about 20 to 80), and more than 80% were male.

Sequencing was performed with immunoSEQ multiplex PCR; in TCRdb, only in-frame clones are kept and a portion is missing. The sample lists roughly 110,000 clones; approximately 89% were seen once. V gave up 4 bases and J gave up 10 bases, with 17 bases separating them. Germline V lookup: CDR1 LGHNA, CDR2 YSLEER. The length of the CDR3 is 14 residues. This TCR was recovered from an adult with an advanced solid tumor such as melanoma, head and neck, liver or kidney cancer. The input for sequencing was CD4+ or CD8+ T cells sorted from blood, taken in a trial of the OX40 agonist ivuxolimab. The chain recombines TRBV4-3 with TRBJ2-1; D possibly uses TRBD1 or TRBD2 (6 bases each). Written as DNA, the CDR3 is TGCGCCAGCAGCCCTGAGTTGGGGGGCCGGGAGCAGTTCTTC. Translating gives CASSPELGGREQFF.